Following are 21 T cell receptor beta chains from one sample sequenced in a study of blood T cell repertoires in COVID-19. Repertoires were generated with immunoSEQ multiplex PCR, while TCRdb's copy carries only in-frame clones and drops some. The table shows approximately 41,000 clones, with more than 75% occurring only once. Material for sequencing was peripheral blood. These receptors originate from a human donor in a cohort sampled during active COVID-19.

This rearrangement joins TRBV10-1 to TRBJ2-4; possibly TRBD1 for D (6 bases). This CDR3 is built from 13 residues. Trimming stripped 6 bases from V and 3 bases from J, with 9 bases between. Per the germline V gene, CDR1 is WNHNN and CDR2 is SYGVQD (reference sequence). CDR3 nucleotides: TGCGCCAGCAGCGGGGACAACAAAAACATTCAGTACTTC. Its translation: CASSGDNKNIQYF.

The rearrangement links TRBV9 to TRBJ2-1, with 7 nucleotides matching TRBD1. The V and J ends lost 4 bases and 5 bases, in that order; junction bases with no gene match: 9. Germline CDR1 and CDR2: SGDLS and YYNGEE. CDR3 length: 15 residues. The CDR3 DNA sequence: TGTGCCAGCAGCTTTAAGGGACAGTTAAACAATGAGCAGTTCTTC. Its translation is CASSFKGQLNNEQFF.

The chain employs TRBV12-5 and TRBJ1-5; 9 bases are a match to TRBD1. The CDR3 loop spans 16 amino acids. Germline-derived CDR1 and CDR2 are LGHNT and FRNRAP. The V segment lost 0 bases and the J segment 4 bases; nucleotides outside the gene matches: 4. The CDR3 here is CASGLVQGAGNQPQHF. CDR3 bases: TGTGCTAGTGGTTTGGTACAGGGGGCGGGAAATCAGCCCCAGCATTTT.

This clone has just one count. One junction end disagrees with the germline gene, perhaps due to a read error. V and J are TRBV5-6 and TRBJ2-1, with 9 bases lining up with TRBD2. This CDR3 has 11 residues. In germline, CDR1 is SGHDT, CDR2 YYEEEE. The CDR3 reads CASSLGSGRIF. CDR3 bases: TGTGCCAGCAGCTTGGGTAGCGGGAGAATCTTC. Using reference TRBV5-6 and TRBJ2-1 for the parts outside the CDR3, the full variable domain is DAGVTQSPTHLIKTRGQQVTLRCSPKSGHDTVSWYQQALGQGPQFIFQYYEEEERQRGNFPDRFSGHQFPNYSSELNVNALLLGDSALYLCASSLGSGRIFGPGTRLTVL.

The chain employs TRBV28 and TRBJ1-2; TRBD1 aligns across 9 bases. The V segment lost 2 bases and the J segment 4 bases; nucleotides outside the gene matches: 2. Germline CDR1 is MDHEN and CDR2 is SYDVKM. CDR3 length equals 14 residues. CDR3 DNA: TGTGCCAGCAGTTTACGACAGGGGGTCTATGGCTACACCTTC. Its protein product is CASSLRQGVYGYTF.

This clone was seen only once. This sequence joins TRBV6-5 and TRBJ2-2; 7 positions match TRBD2. Germline V gene lookup returns CDR1 MNHEY and CDR2 SVGAGI. J gave up 0 bases and V 10 bases, and 8 bases lay outside the gene matches. The CDR3 is 15 residues long. The DNA of the CDR3 is TGTGCCACCACCCCAAGCGGGACGAACACCGGGGAGCTGTTTTTT. It yields the protein CATTPSGTNTGELFF.

This clone was seen a single time. The rearrangement joins TRBV9 to TRBJ1-1; no reliable D call. V lost 0 bases to trimming and J lost 3 bases, with 12 bases between them. The CDR3 has 15 amino acids. Germline V gives CDR1 SGDLS, CDR2 YYNGEE. The CDR3 DNA is TGTGCCAGCAGCGTAGTTGGGAACGGGGACACTGAAGCTTTCTTT. Translated, it gives CASSVVGNGDTEAFF.

V is TRBV29-1 and J is TRBJ2-6; D is possibly TRBD1 (6 bases). The germline V and J ends were trimmed by 4 bases and 1 base, with 20 bases remaining between them. The CDR3 consists of 18 residues. The germline gives CDR1 SQVTM, CDR2 ANQGSEA. CDR3 bases: TGCAGCGTTGGGGGGCCCGGGACACTACTATCTGGGGCCAACGTCCTGACTTTC. As protein: CSVGGPGTLLSGANVLTF.

The rearrangement links TRBV30 to TRBJ2-7; D is possibly TRBD2 (5 bases). Trimming stripped 4 bases from V and 3 bases from J, with 16 bases between. The CDR3 sequence is 14 residues long. CDR1 and CDR2 (germline): GTSNPN, SVGIG (reference sequence). CDR3 protein: CAWNPGSSFYEQYF. The CDR3 nucleotides read TGTGCCTGGAATCCGGGATCATCATTCTACGAGCAGTACTTC.

This chain joins TRBV15 and TRBJ1-2; 7 positions agree with TRBD1. Per germline, CDR1 LNHNV and CDR2 YYDKDF (reference sequence). There are 14 residues in the CDR3. J was trimmed by 8 bases and V by 1 base; bases with no gene match: 7. The CDR3 DNA sequence: TGTGCCACCAGCAGAGGGGAGTACAGGGGCGGCTACACCTTC. Translated, it gives CATSRGEYRGGYTF.

The rearrangement joins TRBV7-8 to TRBJ2-3; the match to TRBD2 covers 12 bases. The CDR3 covers 18 residues. The germline gives CDR1 SGHVS, CDR2 FQNEAQ. With 5 bases clipped from V and 4 bases from J, the junction kept 13 bases outside the gene matches. CDR3 region: CASSHPTGLAGGPDTQYF. Here the CDR3 DNA reads TGTGCCAGCAGCCACCCGACGGGCCTAGCGGGAGGGCCAGATACGCAGTATTTT.

The J gene is TRBJ2-1, the V gene TRBV27; D call uncertain. The CDR3 totals 13 residues. Trimming cost V 3 bases and J 5 bases, with 8 bases left between them. Germline V lookup: CDR1 MNHEY, CDR2 SMNVEV (reference sequence). CDR3 coding DNA: TGTGCCAGCAGTTTCGGAGCGCACAATGAGCAGTTCTTC. Its protein product is CASSFGAHNEQFF.

This chain uses TRBV7-9 with TRBJ1-4; D not resolved. V was shortened by 5 bases and J by 0 bases, with 22 bases between the two germline ends. In germline, CDR1 is SEHNR, CDR2 FQNEAQ (reference sequence). This CDR3 spans 19 amino acids. CDR3 in DNA: TGTGCCAGCAGCACCTCCGTAATGACTAGGAGTACAACTAATGAAAAACTGTTTTTT. It codes for CASSTSVMTRSTTNEKLFF.

V gene TRBV28 combines with J gene TRBJ2-5; tentatively, D is TRBD1 (6 bases). The CDR3 loop spans 14 amino acids. CDR1 and CDR2 (germline): MDHEN, SYDVKM. The germline V and J ends were trimmed by 6 bases and 5 bases, with 16 bases remaining between them. The CDR3 region has the DNA TGTGCCAGCAGCCTGCCGGGGCAGGGGGAGACCCAGTACTTC. Translated: CASSLPGQGETQYF.

The chain employs TRBV5-1 and TRBJ2-1; TRBD2 matches at 11 bases. This CDR3 spans 15 amino acids. After removal of 3 bases from V and 6 bases from J, the junction contained 5 bases not matched to a gene. Looked up from germline, CDR1 is SGHRS and CDR2 is YFSETQ. CDR3 DNA sequence: TGCGCCAGCAGCTGGATAGCGGGAGGGGGCAATGAGCAGTTCTTC. It translates to CASSWIAGGGNEQFF.

V and J are TRBV3-1 (or the pseudogene TRBV3-2) and TRBJ1-5; D perhaps matches TRBD1 (5 bases). This CDR3 spans 13 amino acids. V was pared by 0 bases and J by 5 bases, with 5 bases between. The germline CDR1 and CDR2 sequences are LGHDT and YNNKEL (reference sequence). Here the CDR3 reads CASSQDRDQPQHF. CDR3 in DNA: TGTGCCAGCAGCCAAGACAGGGATCAGCCCCAGCATTTT.

The chain recombines TRBV28 with TRBJ1-1; TRBD1 matches 8 bases. The CDR3 sequence is 14 residues long. The junction had 8 bases not matched to a gene; V was cut back by 11 bases and J by 0 bases. Germline V lookup: CDR1 MDHEN, CDR2 SYDVKM. CDR3 amino acids: CARWGQELNTEAFF. CDR3 nucleotide sequence: TGTGCCCGGTGGGGACAGGAGTTGAACACTGAAGCTTTCTTT.

This sequence joins TRBV5-1 and TRBJ1-1; D ambiguous. Trimming removed 0 bases at V and 1 base at J, with 7 bases between. The CDR3 sequence is 14 residues long. Per germline, CDR1 SGHRS and CDR2 YFSETQ. The CDR3 loop is CASSLGGKNTEAFF. CDR3 nucleotides: TGCGCCAGCAGCTTGGGAGGTAAGAACACTGAAGCTTTCTTT.

The gene calls are TRBV25-1 and TRBJ1-2, with a possible D match to TRBD1 (5 bases). The CDR3 covers 13 residues. The V gene's germline CDR1 is MGHDK and CDR2 SYGVNS. Trimming took off 5 bases at V and 4 bases at J, with 11 bases between the two ends. The CDR3 region has the DNA TGTGCCAGCAGTAGTAAGGGGTTCTATGGCTACACCTTC. Protein sequence: CASSSKGFYGYTF.

The V gene is TRBV30, the J gene TRBJ1-1; D gene unclear. Germline V gene data show CDR1 as GTSNPN and CDR2 as SVGIG (reference sequence). Trimming removed 5 bases at V and 4 bases at J, with 14 bases between. The CDR3 covers 13 residues. The CDR3, as DNA: TGTGCCTGGGCCGGTTCGTTTGGCACTGAAGCTTTCTTT. Residues: CAWAGSFGTEAFF.

This chain joins TRBV20-1 and TRBJ2-7; 8 bases line up with TRBD2. From germline, CDR1 is DFQATT and CDR2 SNEGSKA (reference sequence). This CDR3 is 16 amino acids long. Trimming removed 3 bases from V and 8 bases from J; junction bases left unmatched: 18. CDR3 in amino acids: CSASKATGGQSTQQYF. CDR3 in DNA: TGCAGTGCTAGTAAGGCAACGGGAGGGCAATCTACGCAGCAGTACTTC.